Below, one TCR beta chain is given with its context. The antigen this receptor binds is unknown. The input lacks base qualities; no much larger clone sits a single base away. This specimen comes from a study of CD8 T cells in ankylosing spondylitis (dated by TCRdb to about 2017). Turning to the overall study: The study profiled T cell receptor beta repertoires in healthy donors and ankylosing spondylitis patients to find disease-linked TCR variants. In total, the full study cohort was made up of roughly 110 healthy donors and 25 to 30 ankylosing spondylitis patients. Peripheral blood samples were taken, and synovial fluid was additionally collected from ankylosing spondylitis patients. General conclusions and limits of the study: The disease-linked clones showed a CD8+ phenotype and occurred at relatively low frequencies in peripheral blood. Some motif variants were previously reported in synovial fluid and blood of reactive arthritis patients, suggesting common disease-initiation mechanisms. The disease-linked clones were reported as significantly enriched in matched synovial fluid samples from ankylosing spondylitis patients. Blood from ankylosing spondylitis patients appeared to be characterized by a TCR beta motif made up of several highly homologous amino acid variants.

The cysteine opens and the phenylalanine closes a CDR3 of 13 amino acids. Here the CDR3 DNA is all that survives: 39 bases in frame from base 1. V is shortened by 0 bases, J by 4 bases, and the region joining them spans 6 bases. The germline V gene specifies SGHAT as CDR1 and FQNNGV as CDR2. TCRdb names Illumina HiSeq 2500 as the instrument used. Quantitative 5'-RACE with molecular barcodes was used to prepare TCR beta libraries. Concerning the study's data processing: To identify disease-linked TCR variants, a new computational method was used, one built on a probabilistic model of VDJ rearrangement. TCRdb reanalyzed the raw reads on its own, using fastp at Q25 for trimming and MiXCR for clone calling, and kept in-frame beta chains. One record per CDR3 amino acid sequence lists the most common genes and DNA. These V and J calls derive from TCRdb rather than the authors' analysis. The sample data list under 200,000 distinct CDR3 sequences, and just over 9.5% of these were observed just once. The leading ten clones occupy approximately 15% of the sample.

Source material: blood, either unsorted or a sorted T cell fraction (not recorded which). This receptor was obtained from a female donor with ankylosing spondylitis or in good health (not recorded which). The V and J genes are TRBV11-2 and TRBJ1-1; there is no confident call for the D gene. CDR3 sequence: CASSLEWGTEAFF. The base sequence is TGTGCCAGCAGCTTAGAATGGGGCACTGAAGCTTTCTTT. The reference TRBV11-2 and TRBJ1-1 proteins fill in what lies around the CDR3, so the full variable domain reads EAGVAQSPRYKIIEKRQSVAFWCNPISGHATLYWYQQILGQGPKLLIQFQNNGVVDDSQLPKDRFSAERLKGVDSTLKIQPAKLEDSAVYLCASSLEWGTEAFFGQGTRLTVV.